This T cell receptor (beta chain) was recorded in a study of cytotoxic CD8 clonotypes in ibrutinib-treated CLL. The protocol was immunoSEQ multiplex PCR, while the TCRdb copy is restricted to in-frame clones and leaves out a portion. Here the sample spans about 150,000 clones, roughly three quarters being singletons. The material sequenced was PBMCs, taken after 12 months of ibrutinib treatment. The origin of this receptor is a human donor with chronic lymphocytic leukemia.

The CDR3 DNA reads as TGTGCCAGCAGCGCCACCTACGGGGAGCTGTTTTTT. This codes for CASSATYGELFF. The J gene is TRBJ2-2, the V gene TRBV7-3; D is uncertain. With 5 bases removed from V and 7 bases from J, the gap between germline ends came to 8 bases. Germline lookup yields CDR1 SGHTA and CDR2 FQGTGA. CDR3 length equals 12 residues.